This is a list of T cell receptor beta chains from one sample in a study of Graves' ophthalmopathy and Graves' hyperthyroidism. TCRdb re-called the multiplex PCR reads with MiXCR, one entry per CDR3 protein. The sample records some 240,000 distinct CDR3 sequences, about 46% being singletons. The sequencing sample was made of peripheral blood. The source of these receptors is an adult man with Graves' ophthalmopathy. CDR3s include the opening cysteine and the closing phenylalanine or tryptophan. Each record gives: V gene, clone size, D gene, CDR3 length, J gene, CDR3 protein, CDR3 DNA. A D gene is named only where the DNA matches it firmly. The listing skips clone size in some rows; elsewhere it reads once, few, many or a size class.

v_gene: TRBV29-1; abundance: .; d_gene: .; len: 13; j_gene: TRBJ1-3; CDR3aa: CSVVPQDRNTIYF; CDR3nt: TGCAGCGTTGTACCCCAGGACCGAAACACCATATATTTT
v_gene: TRBV29-1; abundance: few; d_gene: .; len: 11; j_gene: TRBJ1-1; CDR3aa: CSVEGSTEAFF; CDR3nt: TGCAGCGTTGAGGGTTCCACTGAAGCTTTCTTT
v_gene: TRBV5-4; abundance: .; d_gene: .; len: 14; j_gene: TRBJ1-2; CDR3aa: CASSAPLRNYGYTF; CDR3nt: TGTGCCAGCAGCGCCCCACTTCGGAACTATGGCTACACCTTC
v_gene: TRBV13; abundance: .; d_gene: .; len: 12; j_gene: TRBJ1-2; CDR3aa: CASSLVGEGYTF; CDR3nt: TGTGCCAGCAGCTTAGTCGGAGAGGGCTACACCTTC
v_gene: TRBV7-9; abundance: .; d_gene: TRBD1; len: 16; j_gene: TRBJ1-2; CDR3aa: CASSSSRTGSSYGYTF; CDR3nt: TGTGCCAGCAGCTCATCTCGGACAGGGTCTTCCTATGGCTACACCTTC
v_gene: TRBV28; abundance: .; d_gene: .; len: 13; j_gene: TRBJ1-2; CDR3aa: CASRTTVNYGYTF; CDR3nt: TGTGCCAGCAGAACGACAGTTAACTATGGCTACACCTTC
v_gene: TRBV7-2; abundance: .; d_gene: .; len: 11; j_gene: TRBJ2-7; CDR3aa: CASSFRDGQYF; CDR3nt: TGTGCCAGCAGCTTTAGGGATGGGCAGTACTTC
v_gene: TRBV25-1; abundance: .; d_gene: .; len: 11; j_gene: TRBJ1-2; CDR3aa: CASSAQGGYTF; CDR3nt: TGTGCCAGCAGTGCCCAAGGGGGCTACACCTTC
v_gene: TRBV2; abundance: few; d_gene: .; len: 11; j_gene: TRBJ2-5; CDR3aa: CASGPKETQYF; CDR3nt: TGTGCCAGCGGGCCCAAAGAGACCCAGTACTTC
v_gene: TRBV6-1; abundance: .; d_gene: .; len: 15; j_gene: TRBJ2-5; CDR3aa: CATHPLTNLKETQYF; CDR3nt: TGTGCCACCCACCCCTTGACAAACCTTAAAGAGACCCAGTACTTC
v_gene: TRBV5-4; abundance: .; d_gene: .; len: 16; j_gene: TRBJ2-7; CDR3aa: CASSLGTRLIGAEQYF; CDR3nt: TGTGCCAGCAGCTTAGGGACAAGGCTAATCGGTGCCGAGCAGTACTTC
v_gene: TRBV7-8; abundance: few; d_gene: TRBD1; len: 15; j_gene: TRBJ1-2; CDR3aa: CASSSGGDREKGYTF; CDR3nt: TGTGCCAGCAGCTCCGGGGGGGACAGGGAGAAGGGCTACACCTTC
v_gene: TRBV2; abundance: .; d_gene: .; len: 15; j_gene: TRBJ2-7; CDR3aa: CASSVSDLGLYEQYF; CDR3nt: TGTGCCAGCAGTGTTAGCGATTTGGGCCTTTACGAGCAGTACTTC
v_gene: TRBV5-1; abundance: many; d_gene: TRBD2; len: 16; j_gene: TRBJ2-2; CDR3aa: CASSLTILAGAGELFF; CDR3nt: TGCGCCAGCAGCTTGACGATACTAGCGGGAGCCGGGGAGCTGTTTTTT
v_gene: TRBV10-3; abundance: .; d_gene: .; len: 16; j_gene: TRBJ2-2; CDR3aa: CAISDLAAKNTGELFF; CDR3nt: TGTGCCATCAGTGATTTGGCAGCTAAGAACACCGGGGAGCTGTTTTTT
v_gene: TRBV5-8; abundance: few; d_gene: .; len: 14; j_gene: TRBJ2-2; CDR3aa: CASSQVSDTGELFF; CDR3nt: TGTGCCAGCAGCCAAGTCAGCGACACCGGGGAGCTGTTTTTT
v_gene: TRBV10-2; abundance: .; d_gene: TRBD2; len: 17; j_gene: TRBJ2-5; CDR3aa: CASSAGTSGGAWETQYF; CDR3nt: TGTGCCAGCAGCGCCGGGACTAGCGGGGGGGCATGGGAGACCCAGTACTTC
v_gene: TRBV10-3; abundance: .; d_gene: .; len: 12; j_gene: TRBJ2-2; CDR3aa: CASTRDLRQLFF; CDR3nt: TGTGCCAGCACAAGGGACCTTCGGCAGCTGTTTTTT
v_gene: TRBV7-2; abundance: .; d_gene: .; len: 11; j_gene: TRBJ1-1; CDR3aa: CASHETGGAFF; CDR3nt: TGTGCCAGCCACGAGACAGGTGGAGCTTTCTTT
v_gene: TRBV20-1; abundance: few; d_gene: .; len: 13; j_gene: TRBJ2-7; CDR3aa: CSARGVALYEQYF; CDR3nt: TGCAGTGCTAGGGGAGTAGCGCTCTACGAGCAGTACTTC
v_gene: TRBV29-1; abundance: .; d_gene: .; len: 14; j_gene: TRBJ1-5; CDR3aa: CSVEVEGDSQPQHF; CDR3nt: TGCAGCGTTGAAGTAGAAGGGGATAGTCAGCCCCAGCATTTT
v_gene: TRBV12-3/TRBV12-4; abundance: .; d_gene: TRBD1; len: 15; j_gene: TRBJ1-2; CDR3aa: CASSLNRQGREGYTF; CDR3nt: TGTGCCAGCAGTTTAAACCGACAGGGTAGAGAGGGCTACACCTTC
v_gene: TRBV12-3/TRBV12-4; abundance: .; d_gene: .; len: 15; j_gene: TRBJ1-2; CDR3aa: CASSSGRRANYGYTF; CDR3nt: TGTGCCAGCAGTTCCGGACGGCGAGCTAACTATGGCTACACCTTC
v_gene: TRBV29-1; abundance: many; d_gene: .; len: 15; j_gene: TRBJ1-2; CDR3aa: CSVEGTPGRTYGYTF; CDR3nt: TGCAGCGTTGAAGGGACCCCAGGGAGGACCTATGGCTACACCTTC
v_gene: TRBV2; abundance: .; d_gene: .; len: 13; j_gene: TRBJ1-2; CDR3aa: CASSPSIYRGYTF; CDR3nt: TGTGCCAGCAGCCCGAGCATCTATAGGGGCTACACCTTC
v_gene: TRBV6-1; abundance: .; d_gene: TRBD1; len: 15; j_gene: TRBJ1-4; CDR3aa: CASSEYRTGDEKLFF; CDR3nt: TGTGCCAGCAGTGAATACAGGACAGGGGACGAAAAACTGTTTTTT
v_gene: TRBV5-6; abundance: .; d_gene: .; len: 15; j_gene: TRBJ2-7; CDR3aa: CASSLDGGPMYEQYF; CDR3nt: TGTGCCAGCAGCTTGGACGGGGGGCCCATGTACGAGCAGTACTTC
v_gene: TRBV7-2; abundance: .; d_gene: .; len: 15; j_gene: TRBJ1-4; CDR3aa: CASSLGGVTNEKLFF; CDR3nt: TGTGCCAGCAGCTTAGGAGGGGTAACTAATGAAAAACTGTTTTTT
v_gene: TRBV7-9; abundance: .; d_gene: TRBD1; len: 17; j_gene: TRBJ2-5; CDR3aa: CASSFPGTGRFQETQYF; CDR3nt: TGTGCCAGCAGCTTTCCCGGGACAGGGCGCTTTCAAGAGACCCAGTACTTC
v_gene: TRBV5-8; abundance: .; d_gene: .; len: 12; j_gene: TRBJ2-7; CDR3aa: CASSLNQGEQYF; CDR3nt: TGTGCCAGCAGCTTAAACCAGGGGGAGCAGTACTTC
v_gene: TRBV20-1; abundance: few; d_gene: .; len: 15; j_gene: TRBJ1-5; CDR3aa: CSARDLVHSNQPQHF; CDR3nt: TGCAGTGCTAGAGACTTGGTCCATAGCAATCAGCCCCAGCATTTT
v_gene: TRBV10-3; abundance: few; d_gene: TRBD1; len: 17; j_gene: TRBJ2-6; CDR3aa: CAIRPTGVVSGANVLTF; CDR3nt: TGTGCCATCAGGCCCACAGGGGTTGTCTCTGGGGCCAACGTCCTGACTTTC
v_gene: TRBV4-1; abundance: .; d_gene: TRBD1; len: 16; j_gene: TRBJ2-7; CDR3aa: CASSPTPGQGEGEQYF; CDR3nt: TGCGCCAGCAGCCCCACACCGGGACAGGGGGAAGGCGAGCAGTACTTC
v_gene: TRBV9; abundance: .; d_gene: .; len: 13; j_gene: TRBJ2-5; CDR3aa: CASSVAERETQYF; CDR3nt: TGTGCCAGCAGCGTAGCGGAGAGGGAGACCCAGTACTTC
v_gene: TRBV12-3/TRBV12-4; abundance: few; d_gene: TRBD1; len: 15; j_gene: TRBJ2-7; CDR3aa: CASSPPGQRTYEQYF; CDR3nt: TGTGCCAGCAGTCCCCCGGGACAGAGAACCTACGAGCAGTACTTC
v_gene: TRBV7-9; abundance: .; d_gene: .; len: 12; j_gene: TRBJ2-2; CDR3aa: CASSQAPGELFF; CDR3nt: TGTGCCAGCAGCCAGGCCCCCGGGGAGCTGTTTTTT
v_gene: TRBV24-1; abundance: .; d_gene: .; len: 13; j_gene: TRBJ1-4; CDR3aa: CATSDLRDEKLFF; CDR3nt: TGTGCCACCAGTGATTTGCGGGATGAAAAACTGTTTTTT
v_gene: TRBV19; abundance: .; d_gene: .; len: 14; j_gene: TRBJ1-1; CDR3aa: CASSTLQGFTEAFF; CDR3nt: TGTGCCAGTAGTACCTTACAGGGTTTCACTGAAGCTTTCTTT
v_gene: TRBV7-9; abundance: .; d_gene: .; len: 13; j_gene: TRBJ1-3; CDR3aa: CASSLSRRNTIYF; CDR3nt: TGTGCCAGCAGCTTGAGCAGGCGGAACACCATATATTTT
v_gene: TRBV5-1; abundance: few; d_gene: .; len: 17; j_gene: TRBJ1-4; CDR3aa: CASSQDPSVGPVEKLFF; CDR3nt: TGCGCCAGCAGCCAAGATCCCAGTGTAGGGCCGGTTGAAAAACTGTTTTTT
v_gene: TRBV4-1; abundance: .; d_gene: TRBD1; len: 12; j_gene: TRBJ2-6; CDR3aa: CASSARTGGVSF; CDR3nt: TGCGCCAGCAGCGCAAGAACAGGGGGCGTATCTTTC